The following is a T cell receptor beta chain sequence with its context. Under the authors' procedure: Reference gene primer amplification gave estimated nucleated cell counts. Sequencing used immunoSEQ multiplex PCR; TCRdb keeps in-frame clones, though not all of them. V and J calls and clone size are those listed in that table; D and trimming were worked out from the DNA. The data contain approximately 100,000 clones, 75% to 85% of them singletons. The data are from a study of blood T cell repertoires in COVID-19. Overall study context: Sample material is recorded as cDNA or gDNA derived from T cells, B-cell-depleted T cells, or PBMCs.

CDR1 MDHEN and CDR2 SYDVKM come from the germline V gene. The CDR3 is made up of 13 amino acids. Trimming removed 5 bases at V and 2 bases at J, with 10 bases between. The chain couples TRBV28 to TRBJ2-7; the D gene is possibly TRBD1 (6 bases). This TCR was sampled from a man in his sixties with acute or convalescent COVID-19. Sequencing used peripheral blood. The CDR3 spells CASSQDSPYEQYF. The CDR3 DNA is TGTGCCAGCAGTCAGGACAGCCCCTACGAGCAGTACTTC. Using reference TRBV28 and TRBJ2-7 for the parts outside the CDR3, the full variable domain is DVKVTQSSRYLVKRTGEKVFLECVQDMDHENMFWYRQDPGLGLRLIYFSYDVKMKEKGDIPEGYSVSREKKERFSLILESASTNQTSMYLCASSQDSPYEQYFGPGTRLTVT.